This TCR beta chain emerged from a study of T cell responses to AZD1222 COVID-19 vaccine. As to this clone: Its antigen is unidentified.

Repertoires were generated with immunoSEQ multiplex PCR, while TCRdb's copy carries only in-frame clones and drops some. Among 90,000 to 120,000 clones listed, more than 85% were seen once. Study-wide results and limits: In all cases, repertoires were sampled only after the peak T cell response. Regions 160-218 and 743-854 held dominance among vaccine-associated CD4 TCRs, which spanned spike.

Germline loops: CDR1 SQVTM, CDR2 ANQGSEA. Trimming took 4 bases from V and 10 from J, leaving 11 bases between them. This CDR3 spans 11 amino acids. The clonotype originates from an adult in good health. The material was peripheral blood, obtained on day 0 of AZD1222 vaccination. This chain links TRBV29-1 with TRBJ2-1; maybe TRBD1 (5 bases). The CDR3 loop reads CSVGTNGEQFF. Here the CDR3 DNA reads TGCAGCGTTGGGACAAATGGGGAGCAGTTCTTC.